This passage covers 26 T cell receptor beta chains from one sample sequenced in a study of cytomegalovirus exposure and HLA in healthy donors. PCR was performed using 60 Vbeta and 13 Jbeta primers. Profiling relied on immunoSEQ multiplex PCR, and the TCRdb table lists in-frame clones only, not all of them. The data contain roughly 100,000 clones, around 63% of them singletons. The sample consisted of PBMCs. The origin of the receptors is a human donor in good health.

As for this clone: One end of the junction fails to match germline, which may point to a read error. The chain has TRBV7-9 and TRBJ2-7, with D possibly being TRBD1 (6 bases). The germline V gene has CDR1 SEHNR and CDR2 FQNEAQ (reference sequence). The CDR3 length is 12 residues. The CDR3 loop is CSSRGVGPEQYF. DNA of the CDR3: TGTTCCAGCAGGGGTGTGGGGCCCGAGCAGTACTTC.

CDR3 sequence: CASSLWGGPYEQYF. The DNA of the CDR3 is TGCGCCAGCAGCTTGTGGGGGGGACCCTACGAGCAGTACTTC. This chain joins TRBV5-1 and TRBJ2-7; 7 positions agree with TRBD2. The V segment lost 1 base and the J segment 2 bases; nucleotides outside the gene matches: 3. CDR1 is SGHRS and CDR2 is YFSETQ in the germline V gene. CDR3 size: 14 residues.

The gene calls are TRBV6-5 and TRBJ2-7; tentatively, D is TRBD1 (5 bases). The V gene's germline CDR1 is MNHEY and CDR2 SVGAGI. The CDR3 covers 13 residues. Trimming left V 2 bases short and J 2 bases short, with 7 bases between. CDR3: CASSYGATYEQYF. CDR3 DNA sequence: TGTGCCAGCAGTTACGGGGCCACCTACGAGCAGTACTTC.

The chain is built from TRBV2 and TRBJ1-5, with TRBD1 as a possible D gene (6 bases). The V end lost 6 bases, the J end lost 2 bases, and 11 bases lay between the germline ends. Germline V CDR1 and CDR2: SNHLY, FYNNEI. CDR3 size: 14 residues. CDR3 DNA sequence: TGTGCCAGCAGCGGCTCAGGGGGCAATCAGCCCCAGCATTTT. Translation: CASSGSGGNQPQHF.

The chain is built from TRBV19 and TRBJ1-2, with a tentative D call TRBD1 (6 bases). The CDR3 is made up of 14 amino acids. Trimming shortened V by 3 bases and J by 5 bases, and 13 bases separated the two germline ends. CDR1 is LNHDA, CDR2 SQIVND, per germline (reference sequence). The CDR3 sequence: CASSMNGGAYGYTF. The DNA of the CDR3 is TGTGCCAGTAGTATGAATGGGGGCGCGTATGGCTACACCTTC.

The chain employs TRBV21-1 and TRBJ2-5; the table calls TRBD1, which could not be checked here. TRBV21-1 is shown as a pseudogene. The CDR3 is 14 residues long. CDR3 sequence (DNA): TGTGCCGCACCTCAAGGGGGAAAATGGGAGACCCAGTACTTC. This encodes CAAPQGGKWETQYF.

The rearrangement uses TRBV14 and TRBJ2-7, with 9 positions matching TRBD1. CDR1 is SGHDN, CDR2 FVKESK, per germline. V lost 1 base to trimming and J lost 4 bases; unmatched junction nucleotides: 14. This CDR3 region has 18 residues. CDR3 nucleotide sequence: TGTGCCAGCAGCCAAGCTGGGACAGGGTTACCTGCCTTGTACGAGCAGTACTTC. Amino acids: CASSQAGTGLPALYEQYF.

The CDR3 bases are TGTGCCTGGAGCGGAACCCCGGACTCCTCCTACGAGCAGTACTTC. Its translation: CAWSGTPDSSYEQYF. V usage is TRBV30 and J usage is TRBJ2-7, with D possibly TRBD2 on 5 matching bases. Germline CDR1 GTSNPN, CDR2 SVGIG (reference sequence). V was shortened by 3 bases and J by 0 bases, with 15 bases between the two germline ends. The CDR3 is 15 amino acids.

This CDR3 is CASSYLREQYF. The CDR3 DNA sequence: TGTGCCAGCAGTTACCTCCGGGAGCAGTACTTC. The rearrangement links TRBV6-5 to TRBJ2-7; D call uncertain. Germline loops: CDR1 MNHEY, CDR2 SVGAGI. The CDR3 has 11 amino acids. The V and J ends lost 2 bases and 7 bases respectively, with 6 bases between them.

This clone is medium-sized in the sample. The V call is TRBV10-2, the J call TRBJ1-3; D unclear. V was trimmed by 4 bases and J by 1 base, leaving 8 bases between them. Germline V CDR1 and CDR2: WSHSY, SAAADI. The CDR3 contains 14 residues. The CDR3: CASSVAESGNTIYF. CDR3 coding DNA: TGCGCCAGCAGTGTAGCGGAGTCTGGAAACACCATATATTTT.

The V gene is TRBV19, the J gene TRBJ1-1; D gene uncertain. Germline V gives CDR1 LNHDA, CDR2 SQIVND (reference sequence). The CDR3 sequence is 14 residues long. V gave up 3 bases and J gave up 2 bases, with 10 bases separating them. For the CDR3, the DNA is TGTGCCAGTAGTATTATATTGGCAAACACTGAAGCTTTCTTT. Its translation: CASSIILANTEAFF.

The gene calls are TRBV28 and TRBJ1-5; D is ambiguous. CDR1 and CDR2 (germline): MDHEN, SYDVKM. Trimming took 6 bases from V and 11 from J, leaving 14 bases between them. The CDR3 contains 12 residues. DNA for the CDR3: TGTGCCAGCAGCCTCCCGGTCGGAGCCCAGCATTTT. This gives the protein CASSLPVGAQHF.

CDR3 sequence: CGTGGSSYNEQFF. CDR3 in DNA: TGTGGTACCGGGGGGAGCTCCTACAATGAGCAGTTCTTC. J is TRBJ2-1 and V is TRBV28, with 7 bases aligning to TRBD2. CDR1 and CDR2 from the germline V gene are MDHEN and SYDVKM. This CDR3 spans 13 amino acids.

CDR3: CASSQALAGGPAGELFF. The CDR3 nucleotides are TGTGCCAGCAGCCAAGCACTAGCGGGAGGGCCAGCCGGGGAGCTGTTTTTT. J is TRBJ2-2 and V is TRBV14; 13 bases fit TRBD2. Germline CDR1 and CDR2: SGHDN and FVKESK. With 1 base clipped from V and 6 bases from J, the junction kept 5 bases outside the gene matches. The CDR3 length is 17 residues.

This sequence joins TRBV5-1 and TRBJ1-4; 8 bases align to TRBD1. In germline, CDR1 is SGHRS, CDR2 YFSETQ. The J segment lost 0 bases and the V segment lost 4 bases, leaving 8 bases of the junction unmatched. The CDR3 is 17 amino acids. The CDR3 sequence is CASSPGTGPTTNEKLFF. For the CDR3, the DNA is TGCGCCAGCAGCCCCGGGACAGGACCGACAACTAATGAAAAACTGTTTTTT.

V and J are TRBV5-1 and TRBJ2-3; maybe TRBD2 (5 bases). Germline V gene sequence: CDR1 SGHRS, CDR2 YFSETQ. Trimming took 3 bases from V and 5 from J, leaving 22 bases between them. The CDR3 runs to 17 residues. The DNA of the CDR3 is TGCGCCAGCAGCTGGCGGGTTAGCGCCCTGTTGGGAGATACGCAGTATTTT. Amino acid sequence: CASSWRVSALLGDTQYF.

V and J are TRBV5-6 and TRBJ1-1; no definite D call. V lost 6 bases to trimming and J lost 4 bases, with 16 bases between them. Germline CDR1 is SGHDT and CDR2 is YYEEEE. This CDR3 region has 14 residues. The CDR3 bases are TGTGCCAGCACCCCGTCCCTCCGAGGCACTGAAGCTTTCTTT. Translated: CASTPSLRGTEAFF.

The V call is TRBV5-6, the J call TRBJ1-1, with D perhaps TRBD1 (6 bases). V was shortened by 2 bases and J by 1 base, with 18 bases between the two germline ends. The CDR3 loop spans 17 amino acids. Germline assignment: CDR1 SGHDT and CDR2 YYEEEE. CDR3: CASSFAIGGVANTEAFF. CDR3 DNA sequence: TGTGCCAGCAGCTTCGCCATAGGGGGAGTCGCGAACACTGAAGCTTTCTTT.

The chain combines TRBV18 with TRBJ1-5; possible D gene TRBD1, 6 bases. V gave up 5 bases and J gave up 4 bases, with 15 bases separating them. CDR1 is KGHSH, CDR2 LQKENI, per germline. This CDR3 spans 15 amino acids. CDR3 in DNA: TGTGCCAGCTCAGCCGGACAGATTCTTAATCAGCCCCAGCATTTT. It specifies CASSAGQILNQPQHF.

CDR3 nucleotides: TGTGCCAGCAGTCAACGGGGGGGGTTGGGTCAGCCCCAGCATTTT. Translated: CASSQRGGLGQPQHF. The chain is built from TRBV6-5 and TRBJ1-5, with D tentatively TRBD1 (5 bases). This CDR3 has 15 amino acids. The germline CDR1 and CDR2 sequences are MNHEY and SVGAGI. Trimming took off 5 bases at V and 6 bases at J, with 17 bases between the two ends.

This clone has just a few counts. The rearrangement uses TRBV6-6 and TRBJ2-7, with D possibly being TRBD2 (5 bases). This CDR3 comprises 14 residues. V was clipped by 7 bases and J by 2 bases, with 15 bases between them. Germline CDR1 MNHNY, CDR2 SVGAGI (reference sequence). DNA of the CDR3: TGTGCCAGCACCCACGAGGGTATTCCCTACGAGCAGTACTTC. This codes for CASTHEGIPYEQYF.

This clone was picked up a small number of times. CDR3 sequence (DNA): TGCGCCAGCAGCTCCGGGACAGCGAACACCGGGGAGCTGTTTTTT. Translating gives CASSSGTANTGELFF. V is TRBV5-1 and J is TRBJ2-2; 7 bases line up with TRBD1. V gave up 3 bases and J gave up 0 bases; unmatched junction bases: 2. The CDR3 contains 15 residues. Germline V gene sequence: CDR1 SGHRS, CDR2 YFSETQ.

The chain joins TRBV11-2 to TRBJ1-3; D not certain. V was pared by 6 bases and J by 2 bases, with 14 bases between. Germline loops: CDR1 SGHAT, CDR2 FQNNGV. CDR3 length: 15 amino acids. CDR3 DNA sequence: TGTGCCAGCAGTCCCTTGGGCCTCACTGGAAACACCATATATTTT. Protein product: CASSPLGLTGNTIYF.

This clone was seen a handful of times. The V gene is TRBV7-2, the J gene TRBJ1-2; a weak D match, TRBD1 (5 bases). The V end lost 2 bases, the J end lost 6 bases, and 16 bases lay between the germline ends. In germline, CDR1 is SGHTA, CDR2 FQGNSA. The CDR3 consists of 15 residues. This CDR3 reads CASSLLRGGSDGYTF. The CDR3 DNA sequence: TGTGCCAGCAGCTTACTCCGGGGGGGTTCGGATGGCTACACCTTC.

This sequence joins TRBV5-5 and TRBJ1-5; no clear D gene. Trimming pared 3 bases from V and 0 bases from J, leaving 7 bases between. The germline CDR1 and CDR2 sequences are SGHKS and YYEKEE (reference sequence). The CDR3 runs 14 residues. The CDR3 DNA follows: TGTGCCAGCAGCTCTGTCCTTAGCAATCAGCCCCAGCATTTT. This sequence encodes CASSSVLSNQPQHF.

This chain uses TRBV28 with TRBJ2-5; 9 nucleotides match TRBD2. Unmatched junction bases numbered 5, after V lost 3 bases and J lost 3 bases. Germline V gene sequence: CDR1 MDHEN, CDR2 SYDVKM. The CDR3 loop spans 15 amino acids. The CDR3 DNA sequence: TGTGCCAGCAGTTTCCGACTAGCGGCTAAAGAGACCCAGTACTTC. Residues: CASSFRLAAKETQYF.